This T cell receptor (beta chain) was identified in a study of early T cells in non-severe SARS-CoV-2 infection. Study-wide results and limits: VDJdb matching, biased toward anti-spike CD8 responses, missed private and CD4 specificities.

Individual cDNA molecules received unique molecular identifiers during library preparation. TCRdb redid the calling of the 5' RACE reads with MiXCR, one entry per CDR3 protein. The sample has roughly 70,000 distinct CDR3 sequences, about 13% seen once. The V gene's germline CDR1 is SGHRS and CDR2 YFSETQ. This CDR3 has 15 amino acids. V shed 0 bases and J shed 4 bases, with 11 bases lying between them. This clonotype showed up many times. Antigen specificity is unknown. The source is an adult who was a healthcare worker with PCR-confirmed SARS-CoV-2 infection or an uninfected control (not recorded which). The rearrangement links TRBV5-1 to TRBJ2-1; D remains unclear. Sample: whole blood. As DNA, the CDR3 is TGCGCCAGCAGCTTGGCAACAGAAAAGTACAATGAGCAGTTCTTC. Its protein product is CASSLATEKYNEQFF.